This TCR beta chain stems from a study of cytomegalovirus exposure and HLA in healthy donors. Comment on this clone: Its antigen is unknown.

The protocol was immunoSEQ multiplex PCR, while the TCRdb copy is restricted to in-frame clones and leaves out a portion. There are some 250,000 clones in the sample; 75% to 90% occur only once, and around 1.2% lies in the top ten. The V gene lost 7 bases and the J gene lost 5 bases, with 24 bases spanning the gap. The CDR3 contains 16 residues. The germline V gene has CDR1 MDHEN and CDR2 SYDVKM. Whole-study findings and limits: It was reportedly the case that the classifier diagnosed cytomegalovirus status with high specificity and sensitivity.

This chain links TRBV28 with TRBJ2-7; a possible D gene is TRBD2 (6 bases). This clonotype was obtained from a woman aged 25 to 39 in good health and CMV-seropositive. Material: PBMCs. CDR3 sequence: CASNRSRRDFTHEQYF. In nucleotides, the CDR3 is TGTGCCAGCAATCGGTCCCGCCGGGACTTTACTCACGAGCAGTACTTC.